This paragraph reports one TCR beta chain. The CDR3 runs to 13 residues. V dropped 5 bases and J dropped 3 bases, with 10 bases sitting between them. These data are taken from a study of blood T cell repertoires in COVID-19. On the study more broadly: Some COVID-19 samples were acute and others convalescent; all came from the United States, Italy and Spain.

Using immunoSEQ multiplex PCR, the repertoire was profiled, and TCRdb retains in-frame clones only, with some absent. The sample includes more than 250,000 clones, more than 70% of them seen just once. This clonotype originated in a woman between 45 and 65 years old with acute or convalescent COVID-19. This chain connects TRBV12-3 or TRBV12-4 to TRBJ1-2; D is unclear. The specimen was peripheral blood. The CDR3 loop reads CASSEGDDYGYTF. The CDR3 bases are TGTGCCAGCAGTGAGGGTGACGACTATGGCTACACCTTC.